A single T cell receptor (beta chain) is shown here with its context. This specimen comes from a study of cytomegalovirus exposure and HLA in healthy donors. Trimming took 3 bases from V and 2 from J; bases not matched to a gene: 7. CDR1 is SQVTM, CDR2 ANQGSEA, per germline. The CDR3 is 15 residues long. The study ran its PCR with 60 Vbeta and 13 Jbeta primers. Some clones are missing from TCRdb's copy, which holds only in-frame ones; the method was immunoSEQ multiplex PCR. The data hold about 150,000 clones, with roughly 86% observed a single time. Sample: PBMCs. The source of this sequence is a girl aged 5 to 17 in good health and CMV-seropositive. The V gene is TRBV29-1, the J gene TRBJ2-1; 7 bases agree with TRBD2. The CDR3 sequence: CSVDPMGGTYNEQFF. In DNA form, the CDR3 reads TGCAGCGTTGACCCGATGGGGGGGACCTACAATGAGCAGTTCTTC.